These 27 T cell receptor beta chains came from one sample sequenced in a study of CD8+ T cells in alopecia areata. After isolation, RNA underwent reverse transcription to generate cDNA as the sequencing template. Sequencing was performed with immunoSEQ multiplex PCR; in TCRdb, only in-frame clones are kept and a portion is missing. The sample consists of about 150,000 clones, 55% of them appearing once. The sequencing sample was made of CD4+ T cells sorted from blood. The receptors shown here come from a human donor in good health.

V gene TRBV29-1 combines with J gene TRBJ1-2; 7 positions agree with TRBD1. The CDR3 sequence is 14 residues long. V lost 6 bases, J lost 4 bases, and 11 bases stayed unmatched. The germline V gene has CDR1 SQVTM and CDR2 ANQGSEA. The CDR3 DNA reads TGCAGCGTGGACACATCGTACAGGGGCTATGGCTACACCTTC. It yields the protein CSVDTSYRGYGYTF. The full variable domain, rest sourced from reference TRBV29-1 and TRBJ1-2, is SAVISQKPSRDICQRGTSLTIQCQVDSQVTMMFWYRQQPGQSLTLIATANQGSEATYESGFVIDKFPISRPNLTFSTLTVSNMSPEDSSIYLCSVDTSYRGYGYTFGSGTRLTVV.

The V gene is TRBV25-1, the J gene TRBJ2-4, with D perhaps assigned TRBD1 or TRBD2 (5 bases each). V was cut by 7 bases and J by 15 bases, with 13 bases left in between. The germline gives CDR1 MGHDK, CDR2 SYGVNS. The CDR3 is made up of 10 amino acids. The CDR3 DNA reads as TGTGCCAGCAAGGGGAGTCCGCGGTACTTC. This gives the protein CASKGSPRYF.

The J gene is TRBJ1-4, the V gene TRBV5-1; D gene ambiguous. The CDR3 is 15 amino acids. Per the germline V gene, CDR1 is SGHRS and CDR2 is YFSETQ. V dropped 3 bases and J dropped 0 bases, with 9 bases sitting between them. CDR3 protein: CASSSNGATNEKLFF. CDR3 DNA sequence: TGCGCCAGCAGCTCAAACGGAGCAACTAATGAAAAACTGTTTTTT.

This clone occurred a few times. J is TRBJ1-5 and V is TRBV27; 7 bases are a match to TRBD1. The CDR3 length is 16 residues. V lost 5 bases and J lost 6; bases outside the gene matches: 13. Looked up from germline, CDR1 is MNHEY and CDR2 is SMNVEV (reference sequence). DNA for the CDR3: TGTGCCAGCAGTCCAAAGGGTAGGGGGCAGGGTCAGCCCCAGCATTTT. Translating it yields CASSPKGRGQGQPQHF.

This clone was detected only a few times. The gene calls are TRBV29-1 and TRBJ2-1, with D possibly being TRBD1 (5 bases). Trimming removed 6 bases at V and 6 bases at J, with 18 bases between. The V gene's germline CDR1 is SQVTM and CDR2 ANQGSEA. The CDR3 runs to 14 residues. The CDR3 region is CSVQKGSGVNEQFF. The CDR3 region has the DNA TGCAGCGTGCAAAAGGGGTCTGGGGTCAATGAGCAGTTCTTC.

The chain links TRBV6-4 to TRBJ2-6; D not certain. Trimming stripped 5 bases from V and 0 bases from J, with 5 bases between. Germline V gene sequence: CDR1 MRHNA, CDR2 SNTAGT. This CDR3 is built from 14 residues. The CDR3 reads CASSLGSGANVLTF. In nucleotides, the CDR3 is TGTGCCAGCAGTCTGGGCTCTGGGGCCAACGTCCTGACTTTC.

V and J are TRBV7-2 and TRBJ2-5; TRBD1 matches at 7 bases. Germline V CDR1 and CDR2: SGHTA, FQGNSA. The V and J ends lost 2 bases and 4 bases, in that order; junction bases with no gene match: 7. The CDR3 extends over 15 amino acids. This CDR3 reads CASSLKTGERETQYF. In DNA form, the CDR3 reads TGTGCCAGCAGCTTAAAAACAGGGGAGCGAGAGACCCAGTACTTC.

This clone was observed a handful of times. The V gene is TRBV5-1, the J gene TRBJ2-7, with D possibly called TRBD1 or TRBD2 (5 bases each). V was cut by 6 bases and J by 3 bases, with 10 bases left in between. The CDR3 extends over 12 amino acids. From germline, CDR1 is SGHRS and CDR2 YFSETQ. The CDR3 protein is CASTGRNYEQYF. In DNA, the CDR3 is TGCGCCAGCACGGGACGGAACTACGAGCAGTACTTC.

The rearrangement links TRBV29-1 to TRBJ2-5; possibly TRBD1 or TRBD2 for D (5 bases each). The CDR3 extends over 13 amino acids. The germline V gene encodes CDR1 SQVTM and CDR2 ANQGSEA. V lost 5 bases, J lost 2 bases, and 12 bases lay in between. This CDR3 reads CSVSGTGQETQYF. The DNA of the CDR3 is TGCAGCGTTTCCGGGACGGGACAAGAGACCCAGTACTTC.

This clone was seen ten or more times. The V gene is TRBV19, the J gene TRBJ2-1, with D unclear. This CDR3 comprises 13 residues. Trimming removed 5 bases at V and 4 bases at J, with 9 bases between. From germline, CDR1 is LNHDA and CDR2 SQIVND (reference sequence). This chain's CDR3 is CASSPDRYNEQFF. The CDR3 coding sequence is TGTGCCAGTAGTCCAGACCGGTACAATGAGCAGTTCTTC.

The V call is TRBV2, the J call TRBJ2-1, with 10 bases identical to TRBD1. Germline values: CDR1 SNHLY, CDR2 FYNNEI. This CDR3 spans 15 amino acids. With 5 bases clipped from V and 13 bases from J, the junction kept 14 bases outside the gene matches. The CDR3 DNA reads as TGTGCCAGCAGTCCGCCGGGGACAGGGGCAGCAAGTCAGTTCTTC. Encoded protein: CASSPPGTGAASQFF.

The rearrangement links TRBV2 to TRBJ2-7, with D unclear. There are 14 residues in the CDR3. V was clipped by 0 bases and J by 2 bases, with 8 bases between them. Germline V gene sequence: CDR1 SNHLY, CDR2 FYNNEI. The CDR3 DNA is TGTGCCAGCAGTGAAGCGACGGCGACCTACGAGCAGTACTTC. Translating it yields CASSEATATYEQYF.

The V gene is TRBV5-4, the J gene TRBJ1-1; no definite D call. Trimming removed 6 bases from V and 4 bases from J, with 13 bases in between. The length of the CDR3 is 13 residues. The germline gives CDR1 SGHNT, CDR2 YYREEE (reference sequence). The CDR3 coding sequence is TGTGCCAGCAACCGTGGCCAGAGCACTGAAGCTTTCTTT. Translated: CASNRGQSTEAFF.

This clone was picked up one time. The genes are TRBV29-1 and TRBJ2-3; 9 positions agree with TRBD2. Trimming at V came to 6 bases and at J to 0 bases, leaving 1 base not matched to a gene. The CDR3 has 13 residues. Germline assignment: CDR1 SQVTM and CDR2 ANQGSEA. CDR3 sequence reads: CSVTSGSTDTQYF. CDR3 coding DNA: TGCAGCGTAACTAGCGGGAGCACAGATACGCAGTATTTT.

The chain uses TRBV4-2 and TRBJ1-1, with unresolved D. The germline V gene encodes CDR1 LGHNA and CDR2 YNFKEQ. The CDR3 spans 13 residues. V was cut by 0 bases and J by 4 bases, with 6 bases left in between. The CDR3 here is CASSQEGITEAFF. Written as DNA, the CDR3 is TGTGCCAGCAGCCAAGAGGGAATCACTGAAGCTTTCTTT.

The V call is TRBV5-1, the J call TRBJ2-3; TRBD2 matches at 7 bases. This CDR3 spans 15 amino acids. With V trimmed by 0 bases and J by 5 bases, 6 bases remained unmatched. Germline CDR1 reads SGHRS; CDR2 reads YFSETQ. The CDR3 DNA sequence: TGCGCCAGCAGCTTGGCGCAGGGAGGGTTAGATACGCAGTATTTT. Its protein product is CASSLAQGGLDTQYF. Full variable domain (rest looked up from reference TRBV5-1 and TRBJ2-3): KAGVTQTPRYLIKTRGQQVTLSCSPISGHRSVSWYQQTPGQGLQFLFEYFSETQRNKGNFPGRFSGRQFSNSRSEMNVSTLELGDSALYLCASSLAQGGLDTQYFGPGTRLTVL.

The chain employs TRBV28 and TRBJ2-5; D remains ambiguous. Trimming cost V 7 bases and J 9 bases, with 18 bases left between them. Germline CDR1 is MDHEN and CDR2 is SYDVKM. The CDR3 covers 13 residues. Here the CDR3 DNA reads TGTGCCAGCAATCCCGGACCGGTAAATTCCCAGTACTTC. It is translated as CASNPGPVNSQYF.

The J gene is TRBJ2-3, the V gene TRBV2; 7 bases align to TRBD1. The CDR3 spans 13 residues. The J segment lost 1 base and the V segment lost 7 bases, leaving 2 bases of the junction unmatched. Per germline, CDR1 SNHLY and CDR2 FYNNEI. The DNA for the CDR3 is TGTGCCAGCAAGGGGGCGGGCACAGATACGCAGTATTTT. This codes for CASKGAGTDTQYF.

In nucleotides, the CDR3 is TGTGCCAGCAGACAGGGGGCAGATCAGCCCCAGCATTTT. This translates into CASRQGADQPQHF. The chain joins TRBV27 to TRBJ1-5, with 9 nucleotides matching TRBD1. With 6 bases clipped from V and 5 bases from J, the junction kept 2 bases outside the gene matches. In germline, CDR1 is MNHEY, CDR2 SMNVEV (reference sequence). The CDR3 is made up of 13 amino acids.

This chain connects TRBV10-3 to TRBJ1-5, with 7 nucleotides matching TRBD1. Unmatched junction bases numbered 2, after V lost 2 bases and J lost 4 bases. Germline CDR1 ENHRY, CDR2 SYGVKD. This CDR3 is built from 14 residues. The CDR3 sequence: CAISEGQVNQPQHF. The CDR3 DNA sequence: TGTGCCATCAGTGAGGGACAGGTTAATCAGCCCCAGCATTTT.

The CDR3 coding sequence is TGCGCCAGCAGCTTGGCTGGCCCGCCCTCCTACAATGAGCAGTTCTTC. Its translation: CASSLAGPPSYNEQFF. The genes are TRBV5-1 and TRBJ2-1; D is uncertain. The germline V and J ends were trimmed by 0 bases and 0 bases, with 10 bases remaining between them. Germline values: CDR1 SGHRS, CDR2 YFSETQ. The CDR3 has 16 residues.

This clone was observed many times. The chain is built from TRBV6-6 and TRBJ2-6, with D possibly TRBD1 on 6 matching bases. The CDR3 is 15 amino acids. CDR1 and CDR2 (germline): MNHNY, SVGAGI (reference sequence). With 8 bases removed from V and 0 bases from J, the gap between germline ends came to 11 bases. DNA of the CDR3: TGTGCCAGCTTCGACAGGACCTCTGGGGCCAACGTCCTGACTTTC. Its protein product is CASFDRTSGANVLTF.

The table lists this clone with a few counts. The chain links TRBV29-1 to TRBJ2-1, with TRBD2 matching over 8 bases. Germline trimming cut 5 bases from V and 6 bases from J; bases unmatched to any gene: 6. The germline gives CDR1 SQVTM, CDR2 ANQGSEA. The CDR3 runs 13 residues. CDR3 coding DNA: TGCAGCGTTAGGCGGGAGGTTCGCAATGAGCAGTTCTTC. This translates into CSVRREVRNEQFF.

The rearrangement joins TRBV4-2 to TRBJ2-7; 11 bases fit TRBD2. V shed 3 bases, J shed 0 bases, and the junction held 4 bases outside the gene matches. This CDR3 has 16 amino acids. CDR1 and CDR2 from the germline V gene are LGHNA and YNFKEQ. CDR3 DNA: TGTGCCAGCAGCCAGGAAGGGACTAGCGGCTCCTACGAGCAGTACTTC. Residues: CASSQEGTSGSYEQYF.

This clone was detected a few times. V gene TRBV29-1 combines with J gene TRBJ2-2; D may match TRBD1 or TRBD2 (6 bases each). Germline V gives CDR1 SQVTM, CDR2 ANQGSEA. The CDR3 has 12 residues. The CDR3, as DNA: TGCAGTGCTAGGGGGGCTGGCGGGGAGCTGTTTTTT. Amino acids: CSARGAGGELFF.

The chain has TRBV4-1 and TRBJ1-2, with 7 bases lining up with TRBD1. This CDR3 is 15 amino acids long. Per the germline V gene, CDR1 is MGHRA and CDR2 is YSYEKL. J lost 5 bases, V lost 3 bases, and 9 bases had no gene match. CDR3 sequence reads: CASSHLGRGQYGYTF. The CDR3 region has the DNA TGCGCCAGCAGCCACCTTGGGAGGGGGCAGTATGGCTACACCTTC.

The chain links TRBV5-1 to TRBJ2-5, with D perhaps matching TRBD2 (5 bases). The CDR3 is 14 residues long. Trimming pared 1 base from V and 4 bases from J, leaving 11 bases between. Per germline, CDR1 SGHRS and CDR2 YFSETQ. In nucleotides, the CDR3 is TGCGCCAGCAGCTTGAGGGAGTGGGGAGAGACCCAGTACTTC. Translation gives CASSLREWGETQYF.